This T cell receptor (beta chain) was sequenced for a study of blood T cell repertoires in COVID-19. Study overall: From T cells, B-cell-depleted T cells, or PBMCs came the material, which was cDNA or gDNA.

Trimming took off 1 base at V and 1 base at J, with 10 bases between the two ends. The CDR3 has 15 amino acids. Looked up from germline, CDR1 is LNHDA and CDR2 is SQIVND (reference sequence). Sequenced by immunoSEQ multiplex PCR; TCRdb stores in-frame clones only, minus some. The sample records over 45,000 clones, around 90% being singletons. Sequencing was performed on peripheral blood. The chain is built from TRBV19 and TRBJ1-1; tentative D call: TRBD1 (5 bases). The TCR sequence derives from a woman between 55 and 75 years old with active or convalescent COVID-19. CDR3 nucleotide sequence: TGTGCCAGTAGTATAGTTGCAGGGCAGAACACTGAAGCTTTCTTT. Translating gives CASSIVAGQNTEAFF.